A selection of T cell receptor delta chains follows, all from one sample in a study of Vδ1+ human thymocytes. TCRdb re-called the multiplex PCR reads using CATT. The sample has about 75,000 delta-chain clones, about 30% seen once; the top ten hold under 0.3%. Sequenced: Vdelta1+ gamma-delta thymocytes from the thymus. These TCRs come from a boy younger than two who had congenital heart surgery. The CDR3 runs from the conserved cysteine through the conserved F or W. D genes are given only for firm matches. Clone size appears in some rows only: once, few, many, or a class for an expanded clone.

>TRDJ1|-|-|TRDV1
CALGELQDTDKLIF
TGTGCTCTTGGGGAACTTCAGGACACCGATAAACTCATCTTT
>TRDJ1|-|TRDD3|TRDV1
CALGESLGDTGTDKLIF
TGTGCTCTTGGGGAGAGCCTGGGGGATACGGGCACCGATAAACTCATCTTT
>TRDJ1|-|TRDD3|TRDV2
CACDTLGDSLIGDKLIF
TGTGCCTGTGACACGCTGGGGGATAGTCTCATAGGGGATAAACTCATCTTT
>TRDJ1|once|TRDD3|TRDV1
CALGERCLRGYLMGYTDKLIF
TGTGCTCTTGGGGAACGGTGCCTACGGGGATACTTAATGGGCTACACCGATAAACTCATCTTT
>TRDJ1|few|-|TRDV1
CALGGPNGPSYSGLVLGDTDKLIF
TGTGCTCTTGGGGGCCCCAACGGACCTTCCTACTCCGGTTTGGTACTGGGGGACACCGATAAACTCATCTTT
>TRDJ1|-|-|TRDV1
CALGELPAGTDKLIF
TGTGCTCTTGGGGAACTACCAGCGGGTACCGATAAACTCATCTTT
>TRDJ1|few|TRDD3|TRDV1
CALGELIRGIRKRRSRYALTDKLIF
TGTGCTCTTGGGGAACTAATTAGGGGGATACGGAAAAGACGCTCCCGCTACGCCCTCACCGATAAACTCATCTTT
>TRDJ1|few|TRDD3|TRDV1
CALGDRLSTGGYAGVFLDKLIF
TGTGCTCTTGGGGACCGCCTATCCACTGGGGGATACGCGGGGGTATTTCTTGATAAACTCATCTTT
>TRDJ1|-|-|TRDV1
CALGEELQSVLGDRFDKLIF
TGTGCTCTTGGGGAAGAGCTCCAGAGCGTACTGGGAGATCGATTCGATAAACTCATCTTT
>TRDJ1|-|TRDD3|TRDV1
CALGAIFPLLPGDPPYTDKLIF
TGTGCTCTTGGGGCGATATTCCCATTACTACCGGGGGATCCCCCTTACACCGATAAACTCATCTTT
>TRDJ1|few|TRDD3|TRDV1
CALGILARYWGIRDKLIF
TGTGCTCTTGGGATCCTCGCCCGGTACTGGGGGATACGAGATAAACTCATCTTT
>TRDJ1|few|TRDD3|TRDV1
CALGELGPRGWGITDKLIF
TGTGCTCTTGGGGAACTTGGTCCCCGGGGCTGGGGGATAACCGATAAACTCATCTTT
>TRDJ1|-|TRDD3|TRDV1
CALGTNPTGGYAPDTDKLIF
TGTGCTCTTGGGACCAACCCAACTGGGGGATACGCCCCCGACACCGATAAACTCATCTTT
>TRDJ1|few|TRDD3|TRDV2
CACDTGLGDTRGNKLIF
TGTGCCTGTGACACGGGTCTGGGGGATACGCGAGGGAATAAACTCATCTTT
>TRDJ1|few|-|TRDV1
CALGDTLRPRSTDKLIF
TGTGCTCTTGGGGATACACTACGGCCCCGGAGCACCGATAAACTCATCTTT
>TRDJ1|-|-|TRDV1
CALGDPPTYTDKLIF
TGTGCTCTTGGGGACCCGCCTACGTACACCGATAAACTCATCTTT
>TRDJ1|few|-|TRDV1
CALGPRRKALGWGKNTDKLIF
TGTGCTCTTGGACCTAGGAGGAAGGCCCTTGGTTGGGGCAAGAACACCGATAAACTCATCTTT
>TRDJ1|-|-|TRDV1
CALGEVHLTYLNLRWGSPTDKLIF
TGTGCTCTTGGGGAAGTCCATCTTACGTACCTTAACTTACGTTGGGGCTCACCGACCGATAAACTCATCTTT
>TRDJ1|-|TRDD3|TRDV1
CALGESLRGGSFTDKLIF
TGTGCTCTTGGGGAATCCCTGAGGGGGGGATCTTTCACCGATAAACTCATCTTT
>TRDJ1|few|-|TRDV1
CALGELTGRGEEPDKLIF
TGTGCTCTTGGGGAACTAACAGGACGTGGCGAGGAACCCGATAAACTCATCTTT